Listed here are 23 T cell receptor beta chains from one sample, sequenced in a study of blood T cell repertoires in COVID-19. The protocol was immunoSEQ multiplex PCR, while the TCRdb copy is restricted to in-frame clones and leaves out a portion. The sample has approximately 300,000 clones; approximately 84% are singletons. The source material was peripheral blood. These receptors were obtained from a person between 65 and 79 years old with COVID-19, enrolled during active disease.

This clone was found a few times. The CDR3 DNA reads as TGTGCCAGCAGCGGCGGGGTAGCGGGAGAAAGTGAGCAGTTCTTC. Residues: CASSGGVAGESEQFF. The genes are TRBV9 and TRBJ2-1; 9 positions match TRBD2. Germline loops: CDR1 SGDLS, CDR2 YYNGEE. CDR3 length: 15 amino acids. Losses at the gene ends were 3 bases for V and 9 bases for J; bases not matched to a gene: 10. The variable domain in full, with the rest retrieved from reference TRBV9 and TRBJ2-1, is DSGVTQTPKHLITATGQRVTLRCSPRSGDLSVYWYQQSLDQGLQFLIQYYNGEERAKGNILERFSAQQFPDLHSELNLSSLELGDSALYFCASSGGVAGESEQFFGPGTRLTVL.

This rearrangement joins TRBV7-6 to TRBJ2-2; 10 bases agree with TRBD1. Germline V CDR1 and CDR2: SGHVS, FNYEAQ. The J segment lost 6 bases and the V segment lost 4 bases, leaving 5 bases of the junction unmatched. This CDR3 spans 15 amino acids. CDR3 in DNA: TGTGCCAGCAGCTCGGGACAGGGGATGCCCGGGGAGCTGTTTTTT. The encoded protein is CASSSGQGMPGELFF.

The gene calls are TRBV28 and TRBJ2-7; 7 nucleotides align to TRBD1. CDR3 length equals 16 residues. V lost 1 base and J lost 2; bases outside the gene matches: 8. CDR1 and CDR2 from the germline V gene are MDHEN and SYDVKM. The CDR3 spells CASSLFWDSPTYEQYF. The CDR3 DNA is TGTGCCAGCAGTTTATTCTGGGACAGCCCTACCTACGAGCAGTACTTC. Drawing the rest from reference TRBV28 and TRBJ2-7, the complete variable domain is DVKVTQSSRYLVKRTGEKVFLECVQDMDHENMFWYRQDPGLGLRLIYFSYDVKMKEKGDIPEGYSVSREKKERFSLILESASTNQTSMYLCASSLFWDSPTYEQYFGPGTRLTVT.

A few counts support this clone. V usage is TRBV2 and J usage is TRBJ2-7; tentatively, D is TRBD2 (5 bases). Between the trimmed V and J ends, which lost 2 bases and 3 bases, there was a span of 17 bases. Germline CDR1 is SNHLY and CDR2 is FYNNEI. The CDR3 is made up of 16 amino acids. In DNA form, the CDR3 reads TGTGCCAGCAGTGAAAATTGGGGAGAAGTTATCTACGAGCAGTACTTC. Encoded protein: CASSENWGEVIYEQYF.

The sample holds one count of this clone. V gene TRBV7-2 combines with J gene TRBJ2-2; 7 bases line up with TRBD2. The CDR3 is 15 residues long. V trimming: 3 bases; J trimming: 10 bases; junction bases outside the gene matches: 11. Looked up from germline, CDR1 is SGHTA and CDR2 is FQGNSA. Here the CDR3 reads CASSFRPAGLQELFF. CDR3 in DNA: TGTGCCAGCAGCTTTAGGCCAGCGGGGCTTCAGGAGCTGTTTTTT.

This clone is a singleton in its sample. This chain uses TRBV9 with TRBJ2-1, with 9 nucleotides matching TRBD1. V shed 3 bases, J shed 5 bases, and the junction held 9 bases outside the gene matches. This CDR3 contains 16 residues. CDR1 is SGDLS and CDR2 is YYNGEE in the germline V gene. CDR3 in DNA: TGTGCCAGCAGCGCGAGGGGACAGGGATATGACAATGAGCAGTTCTTC. Its translation is CASSARGQGYDNEQFF.

The chain recombines TRBV19 with TRBJ2-3, with D possibly TRBD2 on 6 matching bases. CDR1 and CDR2 (germline): LNHDA, SQIVND (reference sequence). V lost 3 bases, J lost 11 bases, and 15 bases lay in between. CDR3 size: 13 residues. CDR3 sequence (DNA): TGTGCCAGTAGTATGGTGGGACTTGGGGGGCAGTATTTT. This translates into CASSMVGLGGQYF.

The chain uses TRBV14 and TRBJ1-4; D gene uncertain. Germline CDR1 SGHDN, CDR2 FVKESK. The CDR3 extends over 13 amino acids. V lost 1 base and J lost 11, with 11 bases in between. This CDR3 reads CASSQVRGGKLFF. DNA for the CDR3: TGTGCCAGCAGCCAAGTGCGAGGAGGGAAACTGTTTTTT.

This chain links TRBV7-2 with TRBJ1-5, with 8 nucleotides matching TRBD1. The CDR3 consists of 15 residues. V dropped 6 bases and J dropped 3; count of bases not matched to a gene: 7. The germline V gene encodes CDR1 SGHTA and CDR2 FQGNSA. CDR3 bases: TGTGCCAGCAGTAAGGACAGGGCCCTCAATCAGCCCCAGCATTTT. Its translation: CASSKDRALNQPQHF.

The gene calls are TRBV3-1 (or the pseudogene TRBV3-2) and TRBJ2-2, with 11 bases identical to TRBD2. There are 17 residues in the CDR3. V lost 1 base and J lost 3; bases outside the gene matches: 4. Per the germline V gene, CDR1 is LGHDT and CDR2 is YNNKEL (reference sequence). CDR3 residues: CASSQGLLAGDTGELFF. DNA for the CDR3: TGTGCCAGCAGCCAAGGTTTACTAGCGGGGGACACCGGGGAGCTGTTTTTT.

This CDR3 is CASSPTVTYEQYF. For the CDR3, the DNA is TGCGCCAGCAGCCCGACAGTCACCTACGAGCAGTACTTC. The genes are TRBV4-3 and TRBJ2-7; a weak D match, TRBD1 (5 bases). Trimming removed 4 bases at V and 2 bases at J, with 9 bases between. The CDR3 contains 13 residues. Germline CDR1 and CDR2: LGHNA and YSLEER.

The chain recombines TRBV5-1 with TRBJ2-7, with 11 bases identical to TRBD2. Trimming removed 5 bases from V and 2 bases from J; junction bases left unmatched: 6. The CDR3 spans 15 residues. The germline CDR1 and CDR2 sequences are SGHRS and YFSETQ. The CDR3 spells CASRAGTSGTYEQYF. CDR3 in DNA: TGCGCCAGCAGGGCCGGGACTAGCGGTACCTACGAGCAGTACTTC.

V is TRBV27 and J is TRBJ1-2; 12 bases fit TRBD1. The germline gives CDR1 MNHEY, CDR2 SMNVEV (reference sequence). With V trimmed by 1 base and J by 8 bases, 5 bases remained unmatched. This CDR3 has 15 amino acids. The CDR3 DNA is TGTGCCAGCAGTTTATTGGGACAGGGGGCATCCGGCTACACCTTC. Amino acid sequence: CASSLLGQGASGYTF.

As for this clone: A read error may account for a junction end that differs from germline. The chain couples TRBV18 to TRBJ2-5, with 11 bases lining up with TRBD2. Germline V CDR1 and CDR2: KGHSH, LQKENI. The CDR3 spans 19 residues. The CDR3 DNA follows: TGTGCCAGCTCACCACGATTGGCTAGCGGGGGGACGCTGCAAGAGCCCCAGTACTTC. This sequence encodes CASSPRLASGGTLQEPQYF. Filled out from reference TRBV18 and TRBJ2-5, the complete variable domain reads NAGVMQNPRHLVRRRGQEARLRCSPMKGHSHVYWYRQLPEEGLKFMVYLQKENIIDESGMPKERFSAEFPKEGPSILRIQQVVRGDSAAYFCASSPRLASGGTLQEPQYFGPGTRLLVL.

V usage is TRBV18 and J usage is TRBJ1-6; no clear D. This CDR3 is built from 12 residues. Germline values: CDR1 KGHSH, CDR2 LQKENI. V was trimmed by 5 bases and J by 7 bases, leaving 6 bases between them. The CDR3: CASSGRNSPLHF. Here the CDR3 DNA reads TGTGCCAGCTCAGGTCGGAATTCACCCCTCCACTTT.

The chain has TRBV29-1 and TRBJ1-1; D is undetermined. The germline gives CDR1 SQVTM, CDR2 ANQGSEA. The CDR3 contains 13 residues. Trimming left V 4 bases short and J 2 bases short, with 11 bases between. The CDR3 is CSVAEAVNTEAFF. CDR3 sequence (DNA): TGCAGCGTTGCGGAGGCGGTAAACACTGAAGCTTTCTTT. Supplemented by reference TRBV29-1 and TRBJ1-1, the full variable domain reads SAVISQKPSRDICQRGTSLTIQCQVDSQVTMMFWYRQQPGQSLTLIATANQGSEATYESGFVIDKFPISRPNLTFSTLTVSNMSPEDSSIYLCSVAEAVNTEAFFGQGTRLTVV.

The gene calls are TRBV5-4 and TRBJ2-2, with 8 nucleotides matching TRBD2. Germline loops: CDR1 SGHNT, CDR2 YYREEE (reference sequence). After removal of 4 bases from V and 1 base from J, the junction contained 6 bases not matched to a gene. The CDR3 runs to 16 residues. The CDR3 sequence: CASSPISGKNTGELFF. The CDR3, as DNA: TGTGCCAGCAGCCCAATTAGCGGGAAGAACACCGGGGAGCTGTTTTTT.

This clone was detected only once. This chain joins TRBV4-3 and TRBJ2-7; D gene uncertain. The V end lost 0 bases, the J end lost 0 bases, and 15 bases lay between the germline ends. Germline V gene lookup returns CDR1 LGHNA and CDR2 YSLEER. This CDR3 spans 17 amino acids. The CDR3 DNA reads as TGCGCCAGCAGCCAAGATCCCCCGAGCGCCTACTCCTACGAGCAGTACTTC. Translation gives CASSQDPPSAYSYEQYF.

V gene TRBV20-1 combines with J gene TRBJ1-1; D not certain. V lost 6 bases and J lost 0, with 5 bases in between. Germline CDR1 DFQATT, CDR2 SNEGSKA (reference sequence). This CDR3 has 11 residues. The CDR3 loop reads CSALMNTEAFF. The CDR3 DNA is TGCAGTGCGCTAATGAACACTGAAGCTTTCTTT.

This chain connects TRBV7-8 to TRBJ1-6, with a weak D call TRBD1 (5 bases). Looked up from germline, CDR1 is SGHVS and CDR2 is FQNEAQ. The CDR3 has 13 residues. The V end was cut by 3 bases, the J end by 8 bases, with 8 bases between. For the CDR3, the DNA is TGTGCCAGCAGCTTGGGGGGAGATTCACCCCTCCACTTT. As protein: CASSLGGDSPLHF. Drawing the rest from reference TRBV7-8 and TRBJ1-6, the complete variable domain is GAGVSQSPRYKVAKRGQDVALRCDPISGHVSLFWYQQALGQGPEFLTYFQNEAQLDKSGLPSDRFFAERPEGSVSTLKIQRTQQEDSAVYLCASSLGGDSPLHFGNGTRLTVT.

J is TRBJ1-2 and V is TRBV6-5; no clear D gene. Germline V gene data show CDR1 as MNHEY and CDR2 as SVGAGI. Between the trimmed V and J ends, which lost 5 bases and 8 bases, there was a span of 9 bases. The CDR3 is made up of 11 amino acids. CDR3 sequence (DNA): TGTGCCAGCAGTCAGGCTTTAGGCTACACCTTC. Amino acid sequence: CASSQALGYTF.

This rearrangement joins TRBV9 to TRBJ2-3; the match to TRBD1 covers 11 bases. This CDR3 is 16 amino acids long. Germline CDR1 and CDR2: SGDLS and YYNGEE. The J segment lost 4 bases and the V segment lost 3 bases, leaving 7 bases of the junction unmatched. CDR3: CASSARTGGSADTQYF. The DNA of the CDR3 is TGTGCCAGCAGCGCAAGGACAGGGGGCTCGGCAGATACGCAGTATTTT.

The rearrangement links TRBV10-3 to TRBJ1-2; 8 positions match TRBD1. The CDR3 consists of 14 residues. Unmatched junction bases numbered 8, after V lost 8 bases and J lost 3 bases. Germline V gene sequence: CDR1 ENHRY, CDR2 SYGVKD. The DNA for the CDR3 is TGTGCCATCTCAAAGGACAGGGATTACTATGGCTACACCTTC. Translating it yields CAISKDRDYYGYTF.